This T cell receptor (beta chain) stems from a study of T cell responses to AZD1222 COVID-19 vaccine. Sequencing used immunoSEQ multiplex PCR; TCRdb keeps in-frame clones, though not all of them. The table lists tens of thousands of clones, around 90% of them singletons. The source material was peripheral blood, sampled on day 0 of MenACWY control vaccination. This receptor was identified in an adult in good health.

DNA of the CDR3: TGTGCCAGCAGCCCACAGGGGGCCAACGTCCTGACTTTC. It codes for CASSPQGANVLTF. The chain has TRBV7-2 and TRBJ2-6; D unresolved. This CDR3 contains 13 residues. With 5 bases removed from V and 4 bases from J, the gap between germline ends came to 6 bases. The germline V gene encodes CDR1 SGHTA and CDR2 FQGNSA.